This T cell receptor beta chain comes out of a study of identical twins. Germline V lookup: CDR1 SGHKS, CDR2 YYEKEE (reference sequence). V trimming: 0 bases; J trimming: 4 bases; junction bases outside the gene matches: 4. The CDR3 runs to 15 residues. TCRdb re-derived calls from the 5' RACE reads in MiXCR, one entry per CDR3 protein. The sample lists 450,000 to 650,000 distinct CDR3 sequences, 9% to 10% occurring once. This clonotype appeared many times. These records were also assigned to another study, of yellow fever vaccine responses in identical twins.

The sequencing input was PBMCs. The chain is built from TRBV5-5 and TRBJ1-5; 7 bases align to TRBD1. This TCR was sampled from a woman under 30 in good health. The CDR3 nucleotides are TGTGCCAGCAGCTTGGAGGACAGGCCGAATCAGCCCCAGCATTTT. Amino acids: CASSLEDRPNQPQHF.